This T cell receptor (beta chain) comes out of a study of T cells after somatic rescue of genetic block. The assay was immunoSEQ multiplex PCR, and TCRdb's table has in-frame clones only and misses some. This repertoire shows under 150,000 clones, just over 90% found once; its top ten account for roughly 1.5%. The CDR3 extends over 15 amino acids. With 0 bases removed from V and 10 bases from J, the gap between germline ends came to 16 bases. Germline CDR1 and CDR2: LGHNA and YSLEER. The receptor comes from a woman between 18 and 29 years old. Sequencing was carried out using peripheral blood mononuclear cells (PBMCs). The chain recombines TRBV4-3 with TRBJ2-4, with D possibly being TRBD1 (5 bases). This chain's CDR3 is CASSQERNRPGIQYF. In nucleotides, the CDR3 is TGCGCCAGCAGCCAAGAGAGAAACAGGCCTGGAATTCAGTACTTC.